The entry that follows covers one T cell receptor (beta chain) sequence. The sample belongs to a study of blood T cell repertoires in COVID-19. The protocol was immunoSEQ multiplex PCR, while the TCRdb copy is restricted to in-frame clones and leaves out a portion. This table has some 150,000 clones, about 86% appearing once. Germline V gene data show CDR1 as SGHTA and CDR2 as FQGNSA. Trimming cost V 1 base and J 3 bases; bases outside gene matches: 10. The CDR3 extends over 17 amino acids. This TCR was recovered from a woman aged 55-69 years with acute or convalescent COVID-19. Source material: peripheral blood. This chain uses TRBV7-2 with TRBJ2-7; 9 bases align to TRBD1. The CDR3 DNA reads as TGTGCCAGCAGCTTAGGATTGACGGGACAGGGACACTACGAGCAGTACTTC. Its translation: CASSLGLTGQGHYEQYF.